This TCR beta chain is drawn from a study of OX40 agonist ivuxolimab in advanced cancers. Across the study: Averaging roughly 60 years in age, with a range of roughly 20 to 90, the cohort was around 83% male.

Study-wide points: Both blood CD4+ and CD8+ T cells showed clonal growth by week 6 at 0.1 to 3.0 mg/kg.

Details on this clone: Its target is not known.

The repertoire was sequenced with immunoSEQ multiplex PCR; TCRdb's copy has only in-frame clones and lacks some. The data show some 80,000 clones, approximately 92% seen once. The CDR3 has 14 amino acids. Trimming took off 1 base at V and 2 bases at J, with 8 bases between the two ends. Looked up from germline, CDR1 is MNHEY and CDR2 is SVGAGI. Baseline was the first blood sampling point, followed by cycle 4 day 1 and cycle 7 day 1. The genes are TRBV6-5 and TRBJ1-1; tentative D call: TRBD1 (6 bases). The specimen was CD4+ or CD8+ T cells sorted from blood, collected in a trial of the OX40 agonist ivuxolimab. The source of this sequence is an adult with an advanced solid tumor such as melanoma, head and neck, liver or kidney cancer. Here the CDR3 reads CASSYLQGNTEAFF. The CDR3 DNA reads as TGTGCCAGCAGTTACTTACAGGGCAACACTGAAGCTTTCTTT.